This T cell receptor (beta chain) was sequenced during a study of blood T cells in healthy people across ages. Note on this clonotype: Its antigen is unknown. Relative to the germline gene, one junction end is altered; a read error may explain this.

General study findings and limits: Expanded clonotype shifts may have been confounded, as the donors had an unknown CMV status. No conclusive comparison of naive versus antigen-experienced cells was possible with unsorted PBMCs.

Sample-barcoded 5' priming and a J-beta primer mix drove a second PCR of 7 to 11 cycles. Through a template-switch adaptor with 12 random nucleotides, each cDNA molecule received a tag. Each CDR3 protein gets one entry after TCRdb re-called the 5' RACE reads with MiXCR. The sample consists of around 1.1 million distinct CDR3 sequences, roughly two fifths of them appearing once. Germline CDR1 reads MNHEY; CDR2 reads SMNVEV (reference sequence). The CDR3 contains 15 residues. The sample comprised blood. The origin of this receptor is a man aged 18 to 29 in good health. The chain combines TRBV27 with TRBJ2-3, with TRBD1 as a possible D gene (5 bases). The CDR3 protein is CASSLRAGRTDMQYF. CDR3 DNA: TGTGCCAGCAGTTTACGGGCAGGGCGCACAGATATGCAGTATTTT.